This record concerns one TCR beta chain sequence. This clone appeared once. What this receptor recognizes is not known. No base quality information exists; no much larger clone differs at one position. Collaborating institutions collected whole blood in K2EDTA tubes following their own protocols. For TCRbeta analysis, collaborators shipped samples as frozen whole blood, isolated PBMCs, or DNA extracted from either of those sample types. This sample was included in a study of blood T cell repertoires in COVID-19 (dated by TCRdb to the early 2020s). With regard to the full study: Samples covering the acute and convalescent phases of COVID-19 were provided by collaborators in the United States, Italy and Spain. The samples were drawn from two sources: the first 160 participants of the ongoing ImmuneRACE study, and fewer than 1,500 subjects contributed by 6 global collaborators. The prospective study material was composed of cDNA or gDNA derived from T cells, B-cell-depleted T cells, or PBMCs. Sample metadata almost always included a de-identified subject ID, COVID-19 status, age in years and sex. The repertoires were released in a freely available public database meant as a resource for research on the immune response to SARS-CoV-2. Where available, HLA class I and class II types were obtained from metadata supplied by the sample provider rather than from assay-based typing. Deeply sampled blood TCRbeta repertoires from subjects exposed to, actively infected with, or recovered from COVID-19 were included in the dataset.

TCRbeta CDR3 regions were amplified from genomic DNA by means of the immunoSEQ Assay, a bias-controlled multiplex PCR. As for the authors' bioinformatics: Nucleated cell counts per sample were estimated from amplification of reference gene primers within the assay. Sequence reads were collapsed and filtered to measure the absolute abundance of every unique TCRbeta CDR3 rearrangement. For each sample, productive Simpson clonality was calculated as the square root of Simpson's diversity index over productive rearrangements. In TCRdb, the immuneACCESS table is reduced to in-frame sequences with V and J assigned. These tables do not hold every clone; where another copy was compared, an unresolved V gene accounts for under half, and the others remain unexplained. V and J calls and clone size are copied from that table; D and trimming were computed from the DNA. This sample lists 150,000 to 250,000 clones; around four fifths were detected once. Of the sample, around 6.9% falls within the top ten clones.

Overall study outcomes, separate from this receptor: Clinical and demographic metadata were provided uncurated, with the amount varying by source and participant.

Trimming costs V 2 bases and J 6 bases, and their ends lie 13 bases apart. The CDR3 numbers 14 residues from cysteine through phenylalanine. Only the CDR3 portion is preserved as DNA: 42 bases, with reading frame beginning at the first base. Taken from the germline V gene, the CDR1 and CDR2 loops are KGHSH and LQKENI. This receptor was obtained from a human donor with acute or convalescent COVID-19. The donor label of this sample is uncertain. Sequencing was carried out using peripheral blood. The chain joins TRBV18 to TRBJ2-5; TRBD2 is possibly the D segment (5 matching bases). CDR3 reads: CASSPRSGGQTQYF. The DNA reads TGTGCCAGCTCACCAAGATCCGGCGGGCAGACCCAGTACTTC.